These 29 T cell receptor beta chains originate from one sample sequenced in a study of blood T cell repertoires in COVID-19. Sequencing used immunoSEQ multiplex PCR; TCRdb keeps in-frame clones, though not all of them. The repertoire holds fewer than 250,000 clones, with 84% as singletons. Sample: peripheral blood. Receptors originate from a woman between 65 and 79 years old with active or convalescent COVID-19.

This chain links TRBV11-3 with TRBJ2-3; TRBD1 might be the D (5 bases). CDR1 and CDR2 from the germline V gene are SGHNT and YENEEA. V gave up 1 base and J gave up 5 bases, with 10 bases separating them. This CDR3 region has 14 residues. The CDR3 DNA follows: TGTGCCAGCAGCTTAGGCAGGGTTGGAGATACGCAGTATTTT. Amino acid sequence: CASSLGRVGDTQYF.

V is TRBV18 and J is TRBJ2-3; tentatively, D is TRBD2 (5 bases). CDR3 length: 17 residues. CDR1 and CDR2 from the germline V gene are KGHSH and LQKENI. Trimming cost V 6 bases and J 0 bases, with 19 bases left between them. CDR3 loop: CASSTAGLATSTDTQYF. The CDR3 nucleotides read TGTGCCAGCTCCACGGCAGGATTAGCGACCAGCACAGATACGCAGTATTTT.

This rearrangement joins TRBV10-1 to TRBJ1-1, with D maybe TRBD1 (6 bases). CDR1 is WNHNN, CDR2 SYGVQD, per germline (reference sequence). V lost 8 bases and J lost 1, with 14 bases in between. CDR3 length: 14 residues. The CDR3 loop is CASGYRVKNTEAFF. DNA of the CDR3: TGCGCCAGCGGCTACAGGGTGAAGAACACTGAAGCTTTCTTT.

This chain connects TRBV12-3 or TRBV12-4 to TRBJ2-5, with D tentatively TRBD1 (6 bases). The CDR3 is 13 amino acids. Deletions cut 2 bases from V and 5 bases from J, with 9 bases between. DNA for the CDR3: TGTGCCAGCAGTTTACAGGGGCGGGAGACCCAGTACTTC. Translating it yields CASSLQGRETQYF.

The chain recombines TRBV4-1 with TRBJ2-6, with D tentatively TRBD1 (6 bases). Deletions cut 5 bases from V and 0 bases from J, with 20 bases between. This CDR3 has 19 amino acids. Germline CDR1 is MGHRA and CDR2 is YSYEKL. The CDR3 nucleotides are TGCGCCAGCAGCAGAGCCCCCAACAGGGTTAGCTCTGGGGCCAACGTCCTGACTTTC. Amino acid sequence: CASSRAPNRVSSGANVLTF.

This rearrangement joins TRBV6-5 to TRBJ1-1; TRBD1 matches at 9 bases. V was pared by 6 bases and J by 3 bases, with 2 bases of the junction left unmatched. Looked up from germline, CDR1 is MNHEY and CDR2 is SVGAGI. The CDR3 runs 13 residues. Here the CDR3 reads CASRGDRDTEAFF. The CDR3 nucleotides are TGTGCCAGCAGGGGGGACAGGGACACTGAAGCTTTCTTT.

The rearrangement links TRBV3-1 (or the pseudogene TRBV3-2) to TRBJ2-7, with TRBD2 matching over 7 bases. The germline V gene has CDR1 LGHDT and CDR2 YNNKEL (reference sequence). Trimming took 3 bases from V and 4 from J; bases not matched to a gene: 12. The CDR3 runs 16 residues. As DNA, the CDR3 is TGTGCCAGCAGCCACCCCCCGGGAGGACTAACTTACGAGCAGTACTTC. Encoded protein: CASSHPPGGLTYEQYF.

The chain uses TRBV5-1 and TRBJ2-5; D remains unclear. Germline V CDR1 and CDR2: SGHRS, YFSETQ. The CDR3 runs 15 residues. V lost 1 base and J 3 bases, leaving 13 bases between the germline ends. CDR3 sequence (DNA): TGCGCCAGCAGCTTGTTGCAGAGGAGTAAAGAGACCCAGTACTTC. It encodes CASSLLQRSKETQYF. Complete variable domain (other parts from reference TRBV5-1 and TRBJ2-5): KAGVTQTPRYLIKTRGQQVTLSCSPISGHRSVSWYQQTPGQGLQFLFEYFSETQRNKGNFPGRFSGRQFSNSRSEMNVSTLELGDSALYLCASSLLQRSKETQYFGPGTRLLVL.

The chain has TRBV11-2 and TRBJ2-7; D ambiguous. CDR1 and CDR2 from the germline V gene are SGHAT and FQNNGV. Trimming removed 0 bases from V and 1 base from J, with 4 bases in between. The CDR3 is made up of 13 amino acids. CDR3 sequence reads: CASSLDRSYEQYF. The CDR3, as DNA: TGTGCCAGCAGCTTAGATCGGTCCTACGAGCAGTACTTC.

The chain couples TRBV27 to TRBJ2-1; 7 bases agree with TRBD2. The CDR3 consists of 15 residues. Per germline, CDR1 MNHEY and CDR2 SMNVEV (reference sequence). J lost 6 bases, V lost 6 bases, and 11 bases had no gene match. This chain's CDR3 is CASRESGTPSNEQFF. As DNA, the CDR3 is TGTGCCAGCAGGGAAAGCGGGACCCCGAGCAATGAGCAGTTCTTC.

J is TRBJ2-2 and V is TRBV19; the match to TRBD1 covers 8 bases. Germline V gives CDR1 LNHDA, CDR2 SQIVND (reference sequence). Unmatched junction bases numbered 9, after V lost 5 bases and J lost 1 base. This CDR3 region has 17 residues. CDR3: CASSVTSGTGNTGELFF. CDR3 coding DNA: TGTGCCAGTAGTGTGACTTCCGGGACAGGGAACACCGGGGAGCTGTTTTTT.

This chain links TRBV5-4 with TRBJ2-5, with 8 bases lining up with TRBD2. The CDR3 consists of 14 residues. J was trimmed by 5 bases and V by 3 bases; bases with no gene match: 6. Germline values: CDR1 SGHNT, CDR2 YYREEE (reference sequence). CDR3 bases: TGTGCCAGCAGCTCCCCCGGGAGGGTGGAGACCCAGTACTTC. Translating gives CASSSPGRVETQYF.

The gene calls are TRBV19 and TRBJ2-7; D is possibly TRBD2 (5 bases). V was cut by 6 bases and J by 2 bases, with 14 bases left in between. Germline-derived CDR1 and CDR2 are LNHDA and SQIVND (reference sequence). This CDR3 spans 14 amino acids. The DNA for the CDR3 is TGTGCCAGTAGCCCTTCGAGGGCCGCCTACGAGCAGTACTTC. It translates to CASSPSRAAYEQYF. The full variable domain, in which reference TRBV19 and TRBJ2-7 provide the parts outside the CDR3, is DGGITQSPKYLFRKEGQNVTLSCEQNLNHDAMYWYRQDPGQGLRLIYYSQIVNDFQKGDIAEGYSVSREKKESFPLTVTSAQKNPTAFYLCASSPSRAAYEQYFGPGTRLTVT.

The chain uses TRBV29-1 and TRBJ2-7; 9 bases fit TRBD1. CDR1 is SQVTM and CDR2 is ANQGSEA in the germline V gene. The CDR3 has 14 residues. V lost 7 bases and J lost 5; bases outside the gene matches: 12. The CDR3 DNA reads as TGCAGCGCCCTTCGCACAGGGGGCTTGAACGAGCAGTACTTC. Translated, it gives CSALRTGGLNEQYF.

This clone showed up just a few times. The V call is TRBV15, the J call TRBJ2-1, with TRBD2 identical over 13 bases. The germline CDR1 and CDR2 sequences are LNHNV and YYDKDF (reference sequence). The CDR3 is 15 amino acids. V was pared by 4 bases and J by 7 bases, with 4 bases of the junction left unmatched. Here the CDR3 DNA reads TGTGCCACCAGCAAAGGGACTAGCGGGAAAAATGAGCAGTTCTTC. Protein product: CATSKGTSGKNEQFF.

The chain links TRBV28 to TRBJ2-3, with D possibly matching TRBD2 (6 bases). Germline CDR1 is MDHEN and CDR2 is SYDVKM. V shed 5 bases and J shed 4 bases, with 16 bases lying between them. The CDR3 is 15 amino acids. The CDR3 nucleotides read TGTGCCAGCAGTACTAGCATCGGAATCGCAGATACGCAGTATTTT. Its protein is CASSTSIGIADTQYF.

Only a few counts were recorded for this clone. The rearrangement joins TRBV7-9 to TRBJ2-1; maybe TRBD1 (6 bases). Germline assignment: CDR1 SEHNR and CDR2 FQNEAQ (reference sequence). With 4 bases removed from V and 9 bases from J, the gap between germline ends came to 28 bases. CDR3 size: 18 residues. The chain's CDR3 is CASSSLLPGKGVTGEQFF. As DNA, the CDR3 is TGTGCCAGCAGCTCACTACTACCTGGTAAGGGGGTGACCGGTGAGCAGTTCTTC.

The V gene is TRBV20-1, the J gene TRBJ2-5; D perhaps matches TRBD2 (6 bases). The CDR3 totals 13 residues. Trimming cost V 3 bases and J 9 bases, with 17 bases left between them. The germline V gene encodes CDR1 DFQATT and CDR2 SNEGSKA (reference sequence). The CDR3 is CSASSAPGGAQYF. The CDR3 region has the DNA TGCAGTGCTAGTTCTGCCCCCGGCGGGGCCCAGTACTTC.

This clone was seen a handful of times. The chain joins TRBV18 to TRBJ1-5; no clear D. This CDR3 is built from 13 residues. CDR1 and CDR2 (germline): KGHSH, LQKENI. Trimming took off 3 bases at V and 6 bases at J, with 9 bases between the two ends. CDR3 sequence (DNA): TGTGCCAGCTCACCCGAGCCCCTTCAGCCCCAGCATTTT. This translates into CASSPEPLQPQHF.

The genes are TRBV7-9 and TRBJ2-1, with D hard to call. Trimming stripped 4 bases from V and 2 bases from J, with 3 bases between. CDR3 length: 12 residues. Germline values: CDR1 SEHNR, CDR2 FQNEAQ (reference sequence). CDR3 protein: CASSSTYNEQFF. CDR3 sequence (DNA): TGTGCCAGCAGCTCTACCTACAATGAGCAGTTCTTC. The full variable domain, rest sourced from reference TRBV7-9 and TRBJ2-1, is DTGVSQNPRHKITKRGQNVTFRCDPISEHNRLYWYRQTLGQGPEFLTYFQNEAQLEKSRLLSDRFSAERPKGSFSTLEIQRTEQGDSAMYLCASSSTYNEQFFGPGTRLTVL.

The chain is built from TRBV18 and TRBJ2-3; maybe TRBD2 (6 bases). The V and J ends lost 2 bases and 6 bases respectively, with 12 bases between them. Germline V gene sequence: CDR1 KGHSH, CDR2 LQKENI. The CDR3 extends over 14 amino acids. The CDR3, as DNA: TGTGCCAGCTCACCATTAAGGGGAGGTGATACGCAGTATTTT. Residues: CASSPLRGGDTQYF.

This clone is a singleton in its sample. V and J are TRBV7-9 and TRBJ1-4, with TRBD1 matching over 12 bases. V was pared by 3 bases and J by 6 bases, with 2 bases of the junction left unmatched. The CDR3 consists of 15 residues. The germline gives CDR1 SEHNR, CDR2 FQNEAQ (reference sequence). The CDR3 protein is CASSFGTGGDEKLFF. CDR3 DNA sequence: TGTGCCAGCAGCTTTGGGACAGGGGGCGATGAAAAACTGTTTTTT.

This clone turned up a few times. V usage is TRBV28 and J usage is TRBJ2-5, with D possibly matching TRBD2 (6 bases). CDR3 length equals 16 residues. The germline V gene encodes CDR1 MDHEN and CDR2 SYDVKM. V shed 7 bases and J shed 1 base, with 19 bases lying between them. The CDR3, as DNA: TGTGCCAGCAAATTGGGGGGACCCGCGGGCCAAGAGACCCAGTACTTC. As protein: CASKLGGPAGQETQYF.

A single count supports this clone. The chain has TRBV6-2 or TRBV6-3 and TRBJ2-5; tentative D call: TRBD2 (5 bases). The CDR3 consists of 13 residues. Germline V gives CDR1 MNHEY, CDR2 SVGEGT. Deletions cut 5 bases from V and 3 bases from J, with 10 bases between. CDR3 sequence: CASSQYGEETQYF. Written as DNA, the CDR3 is TGTGCCAGCAGTCAGTACGGGGAAGAGACCCAGTACTTC.

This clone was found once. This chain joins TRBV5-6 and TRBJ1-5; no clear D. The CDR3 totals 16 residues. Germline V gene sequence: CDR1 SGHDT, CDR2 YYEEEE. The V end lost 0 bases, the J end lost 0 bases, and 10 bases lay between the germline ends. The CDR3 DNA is TGTGCCAGCAGCTTGGGCGGGCCCCTTAGCAATCAGCCCCAGCATTTT. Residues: CASSLGGPLSNQPQHF. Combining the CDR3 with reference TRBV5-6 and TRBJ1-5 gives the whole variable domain DAGVTQSPTHLIKTRGQQVTLRCSPKSGHDTVSWYQQALGQGPQFIFQYYEEEERQRGNFPDRFSGHQFPNYSSELNVNALLLGDSALYLCASSLGGPLSNQPQHFGDGTRLSIL.

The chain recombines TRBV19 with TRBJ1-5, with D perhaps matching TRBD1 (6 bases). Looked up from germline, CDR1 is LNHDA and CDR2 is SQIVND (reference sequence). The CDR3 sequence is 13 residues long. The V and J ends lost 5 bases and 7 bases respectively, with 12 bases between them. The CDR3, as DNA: TGTGCCAGTAGTCCAGGGGTGGAACAGCCCCAGCATTTT. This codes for CASSPGVEQPQHF.

The CDR3 bases are TGCGCCAGCAGCCCCACGGGTCTATCTAGCACAGATACGCAGTATTTT. This gives the protein CASSPTGLSSTDTQYF. This chain uses TRBV5-1 with TRBJ2-3, with no clear D. Germline V gene data show CDR1 as SGHRS and CDR2 as YFSETQ. V dropped 4 bases and J dropped 0 bases, with 15 bases sitting between them. The CDR3 runs 16 residues.

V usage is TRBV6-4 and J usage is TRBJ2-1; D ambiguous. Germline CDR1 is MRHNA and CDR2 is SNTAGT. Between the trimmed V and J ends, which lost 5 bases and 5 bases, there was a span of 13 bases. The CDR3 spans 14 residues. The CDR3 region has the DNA TGTGCCAGCAGTAAAGAACTTGGTAACAATGAGCAGTTCTTC. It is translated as CASSKELGNNEQFF.

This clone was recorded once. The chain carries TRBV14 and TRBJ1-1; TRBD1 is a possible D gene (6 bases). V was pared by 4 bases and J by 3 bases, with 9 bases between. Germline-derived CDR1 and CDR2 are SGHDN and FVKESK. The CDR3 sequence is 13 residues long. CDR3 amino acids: CASSPRGYTEAFF. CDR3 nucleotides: TGTGCCAGCAGCCCCAGGGGATACACTGAAGCTTTCTTT.